A single T cell receptor (beta chain) is shown here with its context. The antigen is not known. TCRdb keeps only in-frame clones here, not all; method: immunoSEQ multiplex PCR. The sample records 60,000 to 65,000 clones, approximately 95% being singletons. The sample belongs to a study of brain T cells in children with intractable seizures. Overall study findings and caveats: Pre- and post-surgery blood differed in depth, so pre-surgery absences may be undersampling.

Only cases whose brain tissue showed the highest T cell transcript signatures were sequenced. The starting material was peripheral blood, obtained at surgery. The receptor comes from a boy less than two years old with focal cortical dysplasia and intractable seizures.

The CDR3 loop reads CAISESTRGKNTEAFF. The DNA for the CDR3 is TGTGCCATCAGTGAGTCGACCAGGGGCAAAAACACTGAAGCTTTCTTT. The chain carries TRBV10-3 and TRBJ1-1; possible D gene TRBD1, 6 bases. CDR1 and CDR2 (germline): ENHRY, SYGVKD. This CDR3 comprises 16 residues. V lost 0 bases, J lost 2 bases, and 13 bases lay in between.